This section outlines one T cell receptor beta chain sequence together with its context. Its target is unknown. CDR3 length equals 15 residues. From germline, CDR1 is SGDLS and CDR2 YYNGEE. V lost 3 bases and J lost 7; bases outside the gene matches: 10. The data are from a study of T cell responses to AZD1222 COVID-19 vaccine. Only in-frame clones appear in the TCRdb table, and some are missing; sequencing was by immunoSEQ multiplex PCR. The sample records tens of thousands of clones, 88% being singletons. Whole-study findings and limits: The study reported that nearly half of spike-specific TCRs target unmutated variant regions.

The chain employs TRBV9 and TRBJ2-7, with 10 bases lining up with TRBD2. The source material was peripheral blood, sampled on day 0 of MenACWY control vaccination. The TCR sequence derives from an adult in good health. As DNA, the CDR3 is TGTGCCAGCAGCGAGTCGGCTAGCGGGGGTTGGGAGCAGTACTTC. This codes for CASSESASGGWEQYF.